This entry lists 12 T cell receptor beta chains sequenced from one sample in a study of shared clonotypes between healthy human individuals. The repertoire was sequenced with immunoSEQ multiplex PCR; TCRdb's copy has only in-frame clones and lacks some. The data hold roughly 490,000 clones, with 76% observed a single time. Material: PBMCs. These receptors all stem from a middle-aged woman in good health. Some clones in this sample may be carry-over from other donors' samples.

The chain couples TRBV10-3 to TRBJ2-7; no clear D. CDR1 ENHRY and CDR2 SYGVKD come from the germline V gene. The CDR3 consists of 12 residues. V was cut by 2 bases and J by 2 bases, with 4 bases left in between. In DNA, the CDR3 is TGTGCCATCAGTGAGAGAGCCTACGAGCAGTACTTC. The encoded protein is CAISERAYEQYF.

The chain is built from TRBV5-1 and TRBJ2-5; perhaps TRBD2 as D (5 bases). CDR3 length: 16 amino acids. V shed 4 bases and J shed 5 bases, with 21 bases lying between them. CDR1 and CDR2 (germline): SGHRS, YFSETQ. CDR3 residues: CASSLGAGSRGETQYF. The DNA for the CDR3 is TGCGCCAGCAGCCTTGGCGCGGGCTCACGTGGGGAGACCCAGTACTTC.

The chain links TRBV7-2 to TRBJ1-2; TRBD1 might be the D (5 bases). This CDR3 spans 15 amino acids. V lost 5 bases, J lost 8 bases, and 21 bases lay in between. Germline-derived CDR1 and CDR2 are SGHTA and FQGNSA. The CDR3 region is CASSRAGTDQRGYTF. In nucleotides, the CDR3 is TGTGCCAGCAGCCGCGCAGGGACGGACCAGAGGGGCTACACCTTC. The full variable domain, completed using reference TRBV7-2 and TRBJ1-2, is GAGVSQSPSNKVTEKGKDVELRCDPISGHTALYWYRQSLGQGLEFLIYFQGNSAPDKSGLPSDRFSAERTGGSVSTLTIQRTQQEDSAVYLCASSRAGTDQRGYTFGSGTRLTVV.

The gene calls are TRBV21-1 and TRBJ1-3. TRBV21-1 is recorded as a pseudogene. This CDR3 has 16 amino acids. The CDR3 protein is CASSPDRRLSGNTIYF. CDR3 bases: TGTGCCAGCAGCCCCGATAGGAGGTTATCTGGAAACACCATATATTTT.

This clone was counted between two and nine times. V is TRBV7-2 and J is TRBJ1-2; TRBD1 might be the D (5 bases). The CDR3 loop spans 15 amino acids. CDR1 SGHTA and CDR2 FQGNSA come from the germline V gene. V lost 5 bases to trimming and J lost 4 bases, with 17 bases between them. The CDR3 is CASSPVTGTVYGYTF. CDR3 DNA: TGTGCCAGCAGCCCCGTCACCGGGACGGTCTATGGCTACACCTTC.

V usage is TRBV5-1 and J usage is TRBJ2-3; no definite D call. The CDR3 runs to 15 residues. Germline CDR1 SGHRS, CDR2 YFSETQ. V was cut by 0 bases and J by 3 bases, with 11 bases left in between. DNA of the CDR3: TGCGCCAGCAGCTTGGGTCAGTATGGGACAGATACGCAGTATTTT. Translating gives CASSLGQYGTDTQYF.

V and J are TRBV10-3 and TRBJ2-6; D might be TRBD2 (6 bases). The germline gives CDR1 ENHRY, CDR2 SYGVKD. With 3 bases removed from V and 3 bases from J, the gap between germline ends came to 12 bases. The CDR3 covers 16 residues. For the CDR3, the DNA is TGTGCCATCAGTGATGGAGGGGCCCGTGGGGCCAACGTCCTGACTTTC. Translation: CAISDGGARGANVLTF.

This clone was observed once. This sequence joins TRBV18 and TRBJ1-4; D not certain. Germline V gene sequence: CDR1 KGHSH, CDR2 LQKENI. The CDR3 spans 14 residues. V was pared by 2 bases and J by 6 bases, with 10 bases between. CDR3 nucleotide sequence: TGTGCCAGCTCACCAGGGGTGGAAGATGAAAAACTGTTTTTT. It translates to CASSPGVEDEKLFF. The full variable domain, rest sourced from reference TRBV18 and TRBJ1-4, is NAGVMQNPRHLVRRRGQEARLRCSPMKGHSHVYWYRQLPEEGLKFMVYLQKENIIDESGMPKERFSAEFPKEGPSILRIQQVVRGDSAAYFCASSPGVEDEKLFFGSGTQLSVL.

Points on this clone: Other DNA sequences in the same sample also yield this CDR3. This chain joins TRBV2 and TRBJ1-1; 8 positions agree with TRBD1. V lost 6 bases to trimming and J lost 1 base; unmatched junction nucleotides: 16. The CDR3 is 18 residues long. Germline V gene data show CDR1 as SNHLY and CDR2 as FYNNEI. The CDR3 region has the DNA TGTGCCAGCAGCAGGGGGGGAGGACAGGGAAACAAGAACACTGAAGCTTTCTTT. This sequence encodes CASSRGGGQGNKNTEAFF.

The gene calls are TRBV7-6 and TRBJ2-7, with a weak D call TRBD2 (6 bases). With 0 bases removed from V and 0 bases from J, the gap between germline ends came to 6 bases. This CDR3 is 14 amino acids long. Germline V gene data show CDR1 as SGHVS and CDR2 as FNYEAQ. The CDR3 coding sequence is TGTGCCAGCAGCTTAGCGGGGGGCTCCTACGAGCAGTACTTC. Translation: CASSLAGGSYEQYF.

The table lists this clone with a few counts. V is TRBV28 and J is TRBJ2-7, with 10 bases matching TRBD2. V lost 5 bases to trimming and J lost 13 bases; unmatched junction nucleotides: 5. Germline V gives CDR1 MDHEN, CDR2 SYDVKM. CDR3 size: 11 residues. This CDR3 is CASSAGTSVYF. Here the CDR3 DNA reads TGTGCCAGCAGTGCCGGGACTAGCGTTTACTTC.

This chain connects TRBV11-2 to TRBJ2-1, with 8 bases aligning to TRBD2. Germline V CDR1 and CDR2: SGHAT, FQNNGV. The CDR3 length is 15 residues. The V and J ends lost 1 base and 8 bases, in that order; junction bases with no gene match: 7. CDR3 sequence reads: CASSLGAGEFDEQFF. CDR3 in DNA: TGTGCCAGCAGCTTAGGAGCGGGAGAGTTCGATGAGCAGTTCTTC.